This section outlines one TCR beta chain sequence together with its context. Its recognized antigen is unknown. Base qualities are missing; no much larger clone stands one base away. The sample is drawn from a study of cytomegalovirus exposure and HLA in healthy donors (dated by TCRdb to about 2017). Regarding the research as a whole: An earlier analysis of 587 of the donors reported about 280 Gb of sequence data and around 120 million unique TCR beta sequences obtained from about 200 million T cells. An early release that covered 640 HLA-typed donors contained approximately 300 gigabases of sequencing data and tens of millions of unique TCR sequences. Of the roughly 400 genotyped donors, about 84% fell in the genetic ancestry cluster associated with self-reported Caucasian donors. The aim of the study was to test whether cataloging public T cell receptors could identify signatures of past pathogen exposure. The study used immunosequencing to profile the T cell repertoires of approximately 650 subjects and linked those repertoires to cytomegalovirus serostatus. Along with the approximately 650-subject first cohort, a separate validation cohort of roughly 110 different subjects was used. To predict cytomegalovirus infection status, the study combined high-throughput TCR immunosequencing, statistical association of individual TCRs with disease status, and machine learning. A later analysis re-examined previously published TCR beta repertoires from hundreds of donors and added high-resolution HLA genotyping to investigate patterns of TCR occurrence. Rather than using new phenotypic data, the later analysis identified candidate immune exposures from TCR beta sequences and from how often those sequences occurred across donors. In an earlier analysis of 587 of the donors, high-throughput TCR beta sequencing was used to judge whether each TCR beta V gene segment behaved as functional or pseudogenic. Donor age, sex, ethnicity and CMV serostatus were compiled together with the repertoire data. A later genetic analysis took genome-wide SNP genotypes for about 55% of the roughly 700 donors and used that subset as a discovery cohort. Every repertoire in the discovery cohort had been generated on one and the same sequencing platform. Both class I and class II loci were covered by HLA typing, at four-digit resolution. Typing coverage varied by locus: roughly 620-640 donors for A, B, C, DRB1 and DQB1; roughly 500 for DQA1; around 610 for DPA1; around 490 for DPB1. About five DR-DQ haplotypes were handled as single units for association and clustering because linkage in the cohort was strong. Across approximately 400 genotyped donors of the cohort, an average of roughly 200,000 unique TCR beta nucleotide sequences per donor were sequenced, and 15% to 20% of those sequences were non-productive.

CDR1 and CDR2 are read off the germline V gene as SGDLS and YYNGEE. V lost 4 bases and J lost 3 bases, and the count of bases not matched to a germline gene is 6. The CDR3 contains 17 residues, cysteine and phenylalanine counted. Of all the DNA, just the CDR3 is kept, 51 bases in frame from base 1. The cohort consisted of hundreds of healthy bone marrow donors. All cohort members were sampled while nominally healthy, although unrecorded immune exposures were likely present. The donor was CMV seronegative and was included in the group of a few hundred seronegative cohort members. Every donor gave a peripheral blood sample, and the peripheral blood mononuclear cells from that sample were used for TCR beta sequencing. Genomic DNA was extracted from the blood cell samples with the Qiagen DNeasy Blood Extraction Kit. What the authors observed across the whole study: Sequencing depth was assumed to be roughly uniform across donors in the presence/absence analyses, though that assumption may not hold. A few of the identified cytomegalovirus-associated TCR beta chains were confirmed in vitro to be specific for cytomegalovirus antigens. Because some donors lacked HLA typing at each locus, the association tests relied only on the typed subset. A later analysis found that HLA-associated TCR beta chains were more clonally expanded and had lower generation probabilities than equally common non-associated chains. A further reported finding was that TCR beta sequences accurately predicted the HLA-A and HLA-B alleles for most subjects in the first cohort. In a later analysis, 16,951 TCR beta sequences were associated with specific HLA alleles at a false discovery rate of 0.05. Some 16 rarely observed V segments, including chromosome 9 orphons, were excluded from the earlier analysis of several hundred of the donors because counts were too low. Correlated functional status among segregating V segments might be attributable to linkage disequilibrium, but an unknown experimental factor could not be ruled out. CMV serostatus was the only immune exposure information available for the cohort. A later genetic analysis reported fewer N-insertions in productive TCRs among donors in an Asian-associated ancestry cluster than the roughly 720-donor mean. In a later analysis, TCR association rates were found to vary across HLA loci, with the most associated TCRs seen for DRB1 alleles and the fewest for HLA-C alleles. When HLA alleles, especially DR and DQ, strongly co-occurred, TCR associations were difficult to assign to individual alleles. In a later analysis, several top co-occurrence clusters were reported to appear linked to parvovirus B19, influenza, CMV and Epstein-Barr virus. A later analysis found that most CMV-associated TCR beta chains appeared HLA-restricted, with HLA associations seemingly driven largely by CMV exposure. V-gene and J-gene trimming of TCR beta chains was associated with a missense DCLRE1C variant in a later genetic analysis, and the association was replicated in an independent cohort. The sequencing pipeline was judged likely to have produced a cluster of highly shared sequence variants as a technical artifact. It was suggested by the authors that the approach could potentially be generalized to other disease states and immunological phenotypes. In the study, around 160 TCR beta chains were listed as associated with cytomegalovirus. Because the 87-base-pair reads could not distinguish some IMGT-functional V segments, including TRBV6-2 and TRBV6-3, those segments were excluded. In this cohort, only TCR beta chains were sequenced, and detectable features were limited by the absence of alpha or paired-chain data. In an earlier analysis of around 500 of the donors, most TCR beta V segments appeared in productive rearrangements about 90% or about 30% of the time, broadly matching IMGT annotations. The classifier was reported to diagnose cytomegalovirus status with high specificity and sensitivity in both the original and validation cohorts. Most TCR sequences were observed very rarely across donors, whereas some public TCRs were present in many individuals.

The method behind the library was the immunoSEQ multiplex PCR assay. A mixture of 60 forward primers for TCR Vbeta segments and 13 reverse primers for TCR Jbeta segments was used in the multiplex PCR. Amplification of the CDR3 region of rearranged TCR beta genes was performed with a multiplex PCR assay on genomic DNA. The Illumina HiSeq System was used to sequence the amplified TCR beta libraries as 87-base-pair reads. On the study's bioinformatics: A later analysis counted 65 million to 90 million unique TCR beta chains across the 670 or so repertoires, and 10 million to 12 million of these chains were shared by at least two donors. To remove PCR and sequencing errors, raw reads were error-corrected and collapsed into unique sequences using a nearest-neighbor algorithm that merged closely related sequences. V, D and J gene segments were assigned by aligning CDR3 sequences to IMGT reference sequences. For a sequence to be retained, a match of at least six nucleotides was required to both a V gene segment and a J gene segment. A rearrangement was called productive if the CDR3 had no stop codons and remained in frame with V and J, and every other rearrangement was called non-productive. CDR3 was defined by IMGT convention, running from the second conserved V-encoded cysteine to the conserved J-encoded phenylalanine. In an earlier analysis of 550 to 650 of the donors, sequences lacking an unambiguous match to a single V gene segment were excluded. In an earlier analysis of about 590 of the donors, a V segment was called functional when productive rearrangements were above 56.7%, and segregating when the standard deviation between donors exceeded 5%. A statistical classification framework was built to diagnose cytomegalovirus status from the catalog of TCR beta chain sequences. A later analysis assigned V and J genes by comparing TCR nucleotide sequences with IMGT/GENE-DB human TR gene sequences. In a later analysis, CDR3 sequences and most-parsimonious VDJ recombination scenarios were assigned using the TCRdist pipeline. A later analysis defined each TCR beta chain by its CDR3 amino acid sequence plus V-gene family, and excluded reads lacking a unique V-gene family. As a way to deal with suspected cross-contamination and a sequencing artifact, a later analysis dropped approximately 570 nucleotide sequences that were highly shared and had low generation probability. A later analysis calculated a clonal expansion index for each public chain from normalized within-repertoire ranks of inferred template counts. Generation probabilities in a later analysis came from a VDJ recombination model fitted to out-of-frame rearrangements, and those results were checked against IGoR. In a later analysis, hypergeometric tests were used to score TCR-TCR, TCR-HLA and TCR-CMV co-occurrence, with a repertoire-size bias correction applied to TCR pairs. In a later analysis, false discovery rates were estimated by permuting HLA or CMV assignments 20 times. A later analysis grouped co-occurring TCRs with DBSCAN, adding TCRdist sequence similarity when clustering within HLA-allele-positive subsets. Repertoires with fewer than 30,000 or more than 120,000 public chains, plus five repertoires with anomalous nucleotide sharing, were excluded from co-occurrence clustering. TCRdb's version of the immuneACCESS table is confined to in-frame rearrangements and falls short of the full clone set. An unresolved V gene accounts for under half of the shortfall where checked; the remainder is of unknown origin. D and trimming were read from the DNA, whereas the V and J calls and clone size are those reported in that table. The sample table shows around 99,000 clones, and 81% are seen once. Clones ranked in the top ten supply 2.2% of the sample.

Sequenced input: PBMCs. The sequence was collected from a woman in her 30s in good health and CMV-seronegative. The V and J segments used are TRBV9 and TRBJ2-2; TRBD2 matches 13 bases in the middle. The CDR3 reads as follows: CASSLRTSGSYTGELFF. In nucleotides, the sequence is TGTGCCAGCAGCCTCCGGACTAGCGGGAGTTACACCGGGGAGCTGTTTTTT. The entire variable domain, with the stretches around the CDR3 drawn from the reference TRBV9 and TRBJ2-2 proteins, is DSGVTQTPKHLITATGQRVTLRCSPRSGDLSVYWYQQSLDQGLQFLIQYYNGEERAKGNILERFSAQQFPDLHSELNLSSLELGDSALYFCASSLRTSGSYTGELFFGEGSRLTVL.